This T cell receptor beta chain was identified in a study of shared clonotypes between healthy human individuals (dated by TCRdb to between 2020 and 2021). Broadly, across the study: The cohort included three men and two women between 18 and 49 years of age. For each donor, three plates each were used for CD4 naive and CD4 memory, two plates were used for CD8 naive, and one plate was used for CD8 memory. The study deeply sequenced blood TCR repertoires of about 5 healthy adults to estimate repertoire size and the extent of clonotype sharing between individuals. Libraries were prepared and TCR repertoires were sequenced by different laboratories using diverse techniques, in order to increase sequencing depth and limit assay-specific biases. Between about 0.85 and 10 billion PBMCs per donor were obtained by leukapheresis.

Using the deep immunoSEQ assay, multiplex PCR amplified TCR CDR3 regions from genomic DNA. Extracted genomic DNA from each cell subset was spread evenly across all wells of several immunoSEQ 96-well plates, with each plate serving as a replicate. For sorted subsets, around 200 ng genomic DNA, equal to some 30,000 T cell genomes, was loaded into each replicate PCR. Purified libraries were quantified with a Qubit 3.0 fluorometer, sized on a Bioanalyzer 2100, and re-quantified with the KAPA Library Quantification kit. Each immunoSEQ 96-well plate was sequenced on its own single-read 150-cycle Illumina NextSeq 550 flow cell. The paper's processing steps were these. Because the immunoSEQ output included only junctional sequences and no quality scores, the filtering could not be the same as the filtering used for full-length reads. Sequences were annotated with PyIR, a Python wrapper for IgBLAST v1.9, using IMGT germline references to assign V/J genes and CDR3. Any read was removed if the V/J assignment was weak (E-value above 1e-6), the CDR3 was missing, or the read contained stop codons, out-of-frame junctions, or ambiguous translated residues. V3J clonotypes were defined by identical inferred V gene, J gene, and CDR3 amino acid sequence. To compute the percentage overlap between repertoires, the number of shared unique clonotypes was divided by the size of the smaller repertoire. Richness of each repertoire was evaluated using RTK rarefaction, the Chao1 estimator, and Recon v2.1 estimates of unobserved clonotypes. Generation probabilities were computed with OLGA for all TCRbeta clonotypes obtained by the gDNA method from four donors. TCRdb took over this immuneACCESS table, retaining in-frame rearrangements with V and J assigned. Such tables are incomplete; in checked studies, under half of the missing clones stem from an unresolved V gene, and the remainder is unexplained. For V, J and clone size, that table is used; D and trimming come from the DNA. For this sample the table gives more than 1 million clones, of which roughly 74% were detected only once. Jointly, the top ten make up under 0.65% of the sample.

Donors were healthy HIV-negative adults with no recently reported acute infections or vaccinations. Every donor was a Caucasian adult residing in Nashville, Tennessee, USA. CD4+ T cells were enriched by magnetic negative selection; naive cells were then positively selected on CD45RA, and the negative fraction formed the memory subset. Blood was obtained by leukapheresis, after which PBMCs were separated by Ficoll-Histopaque density gradient centrifugation and cryopreserved in liquid nitrogen vapor phase. Analytical flow cytometry was used to check the purity and quantity of every magnetically sorted T cell population. Genomic DNA was isolated from each sorted fraction and quantified by UV absorbance on a Nanodrop 2000c. Including cysteine and phenylalanine, the CDR3 has 14 amino acids. The read is trimmed to its CDR3 DNA, 42 bases read in frame from base 1. The germline ends are 5 bases apart after V is trimmed by 2 bases and J by 0 bases. Reading the germline V gene gives CDR1 SGHTA and CDR2 FQGNSA.

Note on this clone: The antigen it recognizes is unknown. No per-base quality is available; no much larger clone lies one base away. Other DNA sequences in the same sample also yield this CDR3.

Results and caveats for the whole study, not just this receptor: Naive subsets generally had larger estimated clonotype richness than memory subsets did. Incomplete sequencing was indicated by rarefaction of sorted-subset datasets, despite the large sequencing depth. Compared with non-shared clonotypes, clonotypes shared by all four sorted-subset donors had higher generation probabilities. The small number of donors limited the genetic and exposure-history diversity represented. Pairwise subsampling indicated that sequencing depth was expected to affect the degree of clonotype sharing among donors. Only blood was sampled, and tissue TCR repertoires likely differ from those in blood. About 5% of naive CD4, 3.5% of naive CD8, approximately 2% of memory CD4, and approximately 0.4% of memory CD8 clonotypes were shared across four donors.

Sequencing was done on a sample of memory CD4+ T cells from PBMCs. In the paper's terms, the cell subset or site label means: CD45RA-negative fraction. The rearrangement joined TRBV7-2 to TRBJ2-1; no D gene can be assigned with confidence. This TCR derives from a man aged 18 to 30 in good health. Some clones in this sample may be carry-over from other donors' samples. This receptor has the CDR3 CASSLLSSYNEQFF. The sequence in DNA is TGTGCCAGCAGCTTATTGAGCTCCTACAATGAGCAGTTCTTC.